The 32 T cell receptor beta chains presented below share a single source sample, sequenced in a study of blood T cells in healthy people across ages (dated by TCRdb to the mid-2010s). Receptors were amplified or captured by 5' RACE. Sequencing was performed on an Illumina HiSeq 2500. A second PCR of roughly 6 to 11 cycles was performed with a sample-barcoded 5' primer and a J-beta primer mix. The public reads were reprocessed in TCRdb via fastp at Q25 and MiXCR, keeping in-frame beta chains. Each record represents a unique CDR3 protein, reported with the most common genes and DNA among its rows. Within this sample are about 970,000 distinct CDR3 sequences, with roughly 51% of them counted one time only. The ten largest account for about a fifth of the sample. Sequencing was performed on blood. The receptors originated from a woman aged 55-69 years in good health.

The chain has TRBV6-2 or TRBV6-3 and TRBJ2-5, with D possibly being TRBD2 (6 bases). This CDR3 region has 15 residues. Germline V gene sequence: CDR1 MNHEY, CDR2 SVGEGT. V was shortened by 4 bases and J by 0 bases, with 12 bases between the two germline ends. CDR3 sequence: CASSSRRGYQETQYF. The CDR3 DNA sequence: TGTGCCAGCAGTTCCCGCCGGGGGTACCAAGAGACCCAGTACTTC.

This clonotype was detected only a few times. The chain is built from TRBV11-2 and TRBJ2-7; 7 nucleotides line up with TRBD2. The CDR3 runs 14 residues. J gave up 5 bases and V 5 bases, and 9 bases lay outside the gene matches. Per germline, CDR1 SGHAT and CDR2 FQNNGV. The CDR3 DNA reads as TGTGCCAGCAGCCGTAGACTAGCTTACCACGAGCAGTACTTC. This codes for CASSRRLAYHEQYF.

The J gene is TRBJ1-2, the V gene TRBV28; weak D call: TRBD1 (6 bases). Germline CDR1 MDHEN, CDR2 SYDVKM. V was pared by 2 bases and J by 1 base, with 20 bases between. CDR3 length equals 18 residues. The CDR3 DNA reads TGTGCCAGCAGTTTAGGCCCTCTGGTCAGGGGCTATAACTATGGCTACACCTTC. Amino acid sequence: CASSLGPLVRGYNYGYTF.

The chain uses TRBV29-1 and TRBJ1-2, with 7 bases fitting TRBD1. CDR3 length: 13 amino acids. The germline V gene has CDR1 SQVTM and CDR2 ANQGSEA. J lost 3 bases, V lost 3 bases, and 4 bases had no gene match. The CDR3: CSVETTGYYGYTF. The CDR3 coding sequence is TGCAGCGTTGAGACGACAGGGTACTATGGCTACACCTTC.

In its sample, this clonotype was seen once. The rearrangement uses TRBV6-2 or TRBV6-3 and TRBJ2-5; 8 bases agree with TRBD2. This CDR3 spans 13 amino acids. J gave up 11 bases and V 4 bases, and 9 bases lay outside the gene matches. Germline CDR1 is MNHEY and CDR2 is SVGEGT. CDR3 coding DNA: TGTGCCAGCAGTTCAAGACTAGCGCGGGAGCAGTACTTC. Translated, it gives CASSSRLAREQYF.

This rearrangement joins TRBV28 to TRBJ2-5; D may correspond to TRBD1 or TRBD2 (6 bases each). Trimming took 7 bases from V and 7 from J, leaving 19 bases between them. Germline V CDR1 and CDR2: MDHEN, SYDVKM. The CDR3 is made up of 14 amino acids. CDR3 bases: TGTGCCAGCATAGCCGTTCCGGGGGCGGGGACCCAGTACTTC. Translated: CASIAVPGAGTQYF.

V gene TRBV6-2 or TRBV6-3 combines with J gene TRBJ2-3, with 8 bases lining up with TRBD2. The ends lost 0 bases at V and 4 bases at J; junction bases unmatched: 9. Germline CDR1 is MNHEY and CDR2 is SVGEGT. The CDR3 is made up of 17 amino acids. As DNA, the CDR3 is TGTGCCAGCAGTTACTCGGGGGCGGGAGGCCCAGCAGATACGCAGTATTTT. It is translated as CASSYSGAGGPADTQYF.

The chain recombines TRBV5-1 with TRBJ2-7; D may be TRBD1 (6 bases). The ends were cut back, 4 bases at V and 3 bases at J, with 14 bases in the middle. The V gene's germline CDR1 is SGHRS and CDR2 YFSETQ. CDR3 length: 14 amino acids. Here the CDR3 reads CASSVAGQHYEQYF. The CDR3 DNA reads TGCGCCAGCAGCGTGGCCGGACAGCACTACGAGCAGTACTTC.

The chain is built from TRBV6-1 and TRBJ2-4; 12 bases line up with TRBD1. The closer fit of TRBJ2-7 to the DNA end suggests the J call may be wrong. There are 14 residues in the CDR3. CDR1 MNHNS and CDR2 SASEGT come from the germline V gene. CDR3 sequence: CASSTRDRGREQYF. The CDR3 coding sequence is TGTGCCAGCAGTACCCGGGACAGGGGGCGCGAGCAGTACTTC.

This rearrangement joins TRBV18 to TRBJ2-5; 7 bases are shared with TRBD1. V gave up 6 bases and J gave up 0 bases; unmatched junction bases: 4. From germline, CDR1 is KGHSH and CDR2 LQKENI. The CDR3 contains 14 residues. The CDR3 bases are TGTGCCAGCTCGGTAGGACAGGACCAAGAGACCCAGTACTTC. It is translated as CASSVGQDQETQYF.

The chain couples TRBV11-2 to TRBJ2-1, with D possibly being TRBD2 (6 bases). V dropped 5 bases and J dropped 5 bases, with 16 bases sitting between them. The CDR3 length is 15 residues. CDR1 and CDR2 (germline): SGHAT, FQNNGV. CDR3: CASSIRETGNNEQFF. Here the CDR3 DNA reads TGTGCCAGCAGCATTCGGGAGACCGGGAACAATGAGCAGTTCTTC. Supplemented by reference TRBV11-2 and TRBJ2-1, the full variable domain reads EAGVAQSPRYKIIEKRQSVAFWCNPISGHATLYWYQQILGQGPKLLIQFQNNGVVDDSQLPKDRFSAERLKGVDSTLKIQPAKLEDSAVYLCASSIRETGNNEQFFGPGTRLTVL.

In its sample, this clonotype was seen a few times. The chain employs TRBV4-1 and TRBJ1-2; no clear D gene. CDR3 size: 13 residues. Trimming pared 1 base from V and 4 bases from J, leaving 7 bases between. Germline V gene lookup returns CDR1 MGHRA and CDR2 YSYEKL. The CDR3 sequence: CASSQGQPYGYTF. CDR3 bases: TGCGCCAGCAGCCAAGGACAACCCTATGGCTACACCTTC.

The V call is TRBV11-2, the J call TRBJ2-7; D is ambiguous. The J call is uncertain, as TRBJ2-5 better fits the DNA end. The CDR3 extends over 14 amino acids. Germline CDR1 SGHAT, CDR2 FQNNGV. DNA of the CDR3: TGTGCCAGCAGCGTCCAGAATGCTCAAGAGACCCAGTACTTC. Amino acid sequence: CASSVQNAQETQYF.

The chain uses TRBV10-1 and TRBJ2-1, with TRBD2 matching 16 bases. Gene TRBJ2-7 matches the end of the DNA better, so the J call may be wrong. CDR3 length: 16 amino acids. The V gene's germline CDR1 is WNHNN and CDR2 SYGVQD (reference sequence). This chain's CDR3 is CASSDSGTSGRVEQYF. The CDR3 DNA is TGCGCCAGCAGTGATTCGGGGACTAGCGGGAGGGTTGAGCAGTACTTC.

The chain has TRBV30 and TRBJ1-1, with 9 positions matching TRBD1. This CDR3 contains 13 residues. Germline V gene data show CDR1 as GTSNPN and CDR2 as SVGIG (reference sequence). With 4 bases clipped from V and 3 bases from J, the junction kept 3 bases outside the gene matches. CDR3 residues: CAWKGTGHTEAFF. CDR3 nucleotide sequence: TGTGCCTGGAAGGGGACAGGGCACACTGAAGCTTTCTTT.

CDR3 DNA sequence: TGTGCCAGCAGTATTACTGGGGGCTCGGCCAAAAACATTCAGTACTTC. Its protein is CASSITGGSAKNIQYF. The chain carries TRBV11-1 and TRBJ2-4; maybe TRBD1 (6 bases). CDR1 and CDR2 (germline): SGHAT, FQDESV (reference sequence). The CDR3 is 16 residues long. Trimming stripped 6 bases from V and 1 base from J, with 16 bases between.

The rearrangement joins TRBV14 to TRBJ2-3; perhaps TRBD2 as D (6 bases). There are 16 residues in the CDR3. Germline CDR1 SGHDN, CDR2 FVKESK. Trimming stripped 4 bases from V and 3 bases from J, with 17 bases between. The CDR3 nucleotides are TGTGCCAGCAGCCCCCAACGAGGCGGGAATACAGATACGCAGTATTTT. It translates to CASSPQRGGNTDTQYF.

This clonotype was found a few times. The V and J genes are TRBV3-1 and TRBJ1-1; the D is unclear. The ends were cut back, 2 bases at V and 2 bases at J, with 12 bases in the middle. The CDR3 loop spans 15 amino acids. CDR1 and CDR2 (germline): LGHDT, YNNKEL (reference sequence). The CDR3 DNA is TGTGCCAGCAGCCAACCAGGTAACTTAAACACTGAAGCTTTCTTT. Translation: CASSQPGNLNTEAFF.

The V and J genes are TRBV11-2 and TRBJ2-7, with 8 bases lining up with TRBD2. Trimming took 0 bases from V and 0 from J; bases not matched to a gene: 16. The CDR3 is 20 amino acids. Germline-derived CDR1 and CDR2 are SGHAT and FQNNGV. In nucleotides, the CDR3 is TGTGCCAGCAGCTTAGATCCCAGGCTAGCGGGCTTTGGGGACTCCTACGAGCAGTACTTC. It encodes CASSLDPRLAGFGDSYEQYF.

The chain carries TRBV20-1 and TRBJ2-1; 8 positions agree with TRBD1. The junction had 7 bases not matched to a gene; V was cut back by 1 base and J by 8 bases. The CDR3 is made up of 14 amino acids. Germline CDR1 and CDR2: DFQATT and SNEGSKA (reference sequence). As DNA, the CDR3 is TGCAGTGCTAGAGCGATGGACAGGGTGGATGAGCAGTTCTTC. This translates into CSARAMDRVDEQFF.

Of note for this clonotype: A junction end diverges from the germline sequence, so it may reflect a read error. The V call is TRBV6-1, the J call TRBJ2-5; weak D call: TRBD2 (6 bases). In germline, CDR1 is MNHNS, CDR2 SASEGT. The CDR3 consists of 17 residues. The CDR3 sequence is CASSRGWAGGYQEAQYF. The CDR3 coding sequence is TGTGCCAGCAGCCGGGGGTGGGCAGGAGGGTACCAAGAGGCCCAGTACTTC.

This rearrangement joins TRBV20-1 to TRBJ2-3, with 10 bases identical to TRBD1. The germline V gene encodes CDR1 DFQATT and CDR2 SNEGSKA (reference sequence). CDR3 length: 20 residues. J gave up 0 bases and V 8 bases, and 23 bases lay outside the gene matches. The CDR3 region has the DNA TGCAGTCAACAGATTCCAACGAGGGACAGGGGCTATCATAGCACAGATACGCAGTATTTT. It yields the protein CSQQIPTRDRGYHSTDTQYF.

The chain joins TRBV24-1 to TRBJ2-3; the D is unclear. CDR1 KGHDR and CDR2 SFDVKD come from the germline V gene. The CDR3 extends over 9 amino acids. The CDR3 DNA is TGTCCTCACCCTGATACGCAGTATTTT. Amino acids: CPHPDTQYF.

V and J are TRBV20-1 and TRBJ1-2; TRBD1 agrees at 7 bases. The CDR3 spans 12 residues. Trimming cost V 6 bases and J 4 bases; bases outside gene matches: 5. Germline lookup yields CDR1 DFQATT and CDR2 SNEGSKA (reference sequence). CDR3 nucleotides: TGCAGTGCGCCGACAGGGCCCTATGGCTACACCTTC. This gives the protein CSAPTGPYGYTF.

CDR3 bases: TGCAGTGCTAACCCACCAGGGGGTTTTGCCAAAAACATTCAGTACTTC. Protein: CSANPPGGFAKNIQYF. The chain employs TRBV20-1 and TRBJ2-4; 7 positions match TRBD1. The junction had 10 bases not matched to a gene; V was cut back by 4 bases and J by 1 base. The CDR3 is made up of 16 amino acids. Germline V gives CDR1 DFQATT, CDR2 SNEGSKA (reference sequence).

The chain joins TRBV20-1 to TRBJ2-4; D possibly corresponds to TRBD2 (6 bases). Trimming stripped 0 bases from V and 14 bases from J, with 14 bases between. The CDR3 runs 12 residues. Germline V gene lookup returns CDR1 DFQATT and CDR2 SNEGSKA (reference sequence). The CDR3 sequence: CSARDEQTRKYF. CDR3 bases: TGCAGTGCTAGAGATGAGCAGACTAGGAAGTACTTC.

This clonotype is a singleton in its sample. This chain links TRBV6-5 with TRBJ2-5, with 9 bases matching TRBD1. CDR1 and CDR2 from the germline V gene are MNHEY and SVGAGI. J gave up 4 bases and V 6 bases, and 12 bases lay outside the gene matches. The CDR3 is 16 residues long. The CDR3 here is CASSPTRGTGLETQYF. For the CDR3, the DNA is TGTGCCAGCAGCCCCACTAGGGGGACAGGGTTAGAGACCCAGTACTTC.

This clonotype was observed a few times. V and J are TRBV29-1 and TRBJ2-1, with 9 nucleotides matching TRBD2. The CDR3 is made up of 14 amino acids. Germline assignment: CDR1 SQVTM and CDR2 ANQGSEA. Unmatched junction bases numbered 12, after V lost 0 bases and J lost 15 bases. CDR3 DNA: TGCAGCGTTGAAGATGGGGGTAGCGGGAGCACGAGGTTCTTC. This sequence encodes CSVEDGGSGSTRFF.

This clonotype occurred a few times. The chain employs TRBV29-1 and TRBJ1-2; no clear D gene. The CDR3 spans 14 residues. Germline-derived CDR1 and CDR2 are SQVTM and ANQGSEA. V lost 5 bases to trimming and J lost 0 bases, with 13 bases between them. This CDR3 is CSVNPWAANYGYTF. DNA of the CDR3: TGCAGCGTTAATCCTTGGGCGGCTAACTATGGCTACACCTTC.

The gene calls are TRBV12-3 or TRBV12-4 and TRBJ2-3; TRBD2 matches 7 bases. The CDR3 runs to 20 residues. The trim removed 6 bases at V and 1 base at J, leaving 22 bases unmatched. The CDR3 protein is CASRPGLSRSGTYGTDTQYF. CDR3 DNA sequence: TGTGCCAGCAGGCCGGGACTATCCCGATCTGGGACCTACGGCACAGATACGCAGTATTTT.

This clonotype has only a few counts. The chain couples TRBV18 to TRBJ2-6; unclear D gene. The CDR3 has 15 residues. The germline V and J ends were trimmed by 2 bases and 0 bases, with 5 bases remaining between them. Germline values: CDR1 KGHSH, CDR2 LQKENI. This CDR3 reads CASSPLISGANVLTF. DNA of the CDR3: TGTGCCAGCTCACCATTGATCTCTGGGGCCAACGTCCTGACTTTC.

On this clonotype: This may stem from a read error, because a much larger clone lies one nucleotide away. The rearrangement uses TRBV3-1 and TRBJ2-7, with a tentative D call TRBD2 (5 bases). The J call is uncertain, as TRBJ2-4 better fits the DNA end. The germline V gene encodes CDR1 LGHDT and CDR2 YNNKEL (reference sequence). The CDR3 is 14 amino acids. The CDR3 spells CASSPGEGVGIQYF. The CDR3 DNA reads TGTGCCAGCAGCCCCGGGGAAGGTGTCGGCATTCAGTACTTC.